Following are 27 T cell receptor beta chains from one sample sequenced in a study of blood T cells in healthy people across ages. For the second PCR, which ran for roughly 7 to 11 cycles, a sample-barcoded 5' primer and a J-beta primer mix were used. TCRdb reanalysed the 5' RACE reads using MiXCR and keeps one entry per CDR3 protein. The table includes roughly 1,300,000 distinct CDR3 sequences, around 59% detected once. Sequenced material: blood. Every receptor here comes from a man aged 18-30 years in good health.

The chain is built from TRBV20-1 and TRBJ1-1; tentatively, D is TRBD1 (5 bases). Trimming removed 3 bases at V and 1 base at J, with 9 bases between. CDR1 and CDR2 from the germline V gene are DFQATT and SNEGSKA (reference sequence). CDR3 length: 13 amino acids. The CDR3 DNA sequence: TGCAGTGCTAGTAGAGGGGCGAACACTGAAGCTTTCTTT. Amino acid sequence: CSASRGANTEAFF.

In nucleotides, the CDR3 is TGTGCCAGCAGCTTAGCCGACAGGGAAAAACTGTTTTTT. It codes for CASSLADREKLFF. The V gene is TRBV7-2, the J gene TRBJ1-4, with a tentative D call TRBD1 (6 bases). From germline, CDR1 is SGHTA and CDR2 FQGNSA. The CDR3 runs 13 residues. Trimming stripped 0 bases from V and 8 bases from J, with 7 bases between.

The CDR3 loop is CASSLALPGLPNNEQFF. The CDR3 DNA is TGTGCCAGCAGCTTAGCCCTTCCGGGACTGCCCAACAATGAGCAGTTCTTC. The rearrangement joins TRBV11-2 to TRBJ2-1; perhaps TRBD2 as D (6 bases). The ends were cut back, 1 base at V and 5 bases at J, with 18 bases in the middle. The CDR3 runs to 17 residues. CDR1 is SGHAT and CDR2 is FQNNGV in the germline V gene.

The chain is built from TRBV5-1 and TRBJ2-1; D is undetermined. V dropped 4 bases and J dropped 8 bases, with 22 bases sitting between them. CDR1 and CDR2 from the germline V gene are SGHRS and YFSETQ. This CDR3 spans 16 amino acids. The CDR3 loop reads CASSKAVGMIGHEQFF. The CDR3, as DNA: TGCGCCAGCAGCAAGGCTGTGGGCATGATCGGGCATGAGCAGTTCTTC.

This clonotype was observed a few times. The J gene is TRBJ1-1, the V gene TRBV10-3; D is unresolved. V was cut by 7 bases and J by 3 bases, with 12 bases left in between. The V gene's germline CDR1 is ENHRY and CDR2 SYGVKD. CDR3 length equals 13 residues. CDR3 DNA sequence: TGTGCCATCACCGGGGTAGCGGACACTGAAGCTTTCTTT. Encoded protein: CAITGVADTEAFF.

V gene TRBV29-1 combines with J gene TRBJ2-7; 11 positions agree with TRBD2. The length of the CDR3 is 13 residues. The ends lost 6 bases at V and 5 bases at J; junction bases unmatched: 6. In germline, CDR1 is SQVTM, CDR2 ANQGSEA. DNA of the CDR3: TGCAGCGTCATAGCGGGAGGGCCCAACGAGCAGTACTTC. Encoded protein: CSVIAGGPNEQYF.

The chain uses TRBV12-3 or TRBV12-4 and TRBJ2-7; D is possibly TRBD2 (5 bases). CDR3 length: 14 amino acids. The V and J ends lost 5 bases and 2 bases respectively, with 13 bases between them. The CDR3 reads CASSADFSAYEQYF. CDR3 nucleotide sequence: TGTGCCAGCAGTGCGGACTTCTCAGCCTACGAGCAGTACTTC.

V and J are TRBV4-2 and TRBJ2-1; 10 bases are a match to TRBD1. The CDR3 is made up of 16 amino acids. The ends lost 0 bases at V and 2 bases at J; junction bases unmatched: 1. The germline V gene has CDR1 LGHNA and CDR2 YNFKEQ. CDR3 sequence (DNA): TGTGCCAGCAGCCAAGAGGGGACAGGGGCCTACAATGAGCAGTTCTTC. Translated, it gives CASSQEGTGAYNEQFF.

Notes on this clonotype: This may arise from a read error, as a much more abundant clone is one base away. This rearrangement joins TRBV20-1 to TRBJ2-1, with D maybe TRBD2 (5 bases). This CDR3 has 17 amino acids. Germline CDR1 reads DFQATT; CDR2 reads SNEGSKA (reference sequence). Trimming left V 5 bases short and J 7 bases short, with 27 bases between. The CDR3 spells CSAFILRGPNGVNEQFF. CDR3 coding DNA: TGCAGTGCTTTTATCCTCAGAGGACCCAACGGGGTAAATGAGCAGTTCTTC.

This chain connects TRBV27 to TRBJ1-5; no reliable D call. The germline gives CDR1 MNHEY, CDR2 SMNVEV (reference sequence). This CDR3 spans 18 amino acids. V was cut by 0 bases and J by 7 bases, with 22 bases left in between. CDR3 protein: CASSLSQDLASLGQPQHF. In DNA form, the CDR3 reads TGTGCCAGCAGTTTATCCCAGGATCTCGCTTCCCTCGGGCAGCCCCAGCATTTT.

This clonotype was observed once. This rearrangement joins TRBV20-1 to TRBJ1-2; D unresolved. The germline V gene encodes CDR1 DFQATT and CDR2 SNEGSKA (reference sequence). Trimming took 5 bases from V and 4 from J, leaving 11 bases between them. The length of the CDR3 is 12 residues. In nucleotides, the CDR3 is TGCAGTGCTTTGGGCTGGGTCTATGGCTACACCTTC. Translation gives CSALGWVYGYTF.

This clonotype was observed a single time. The J gene is TRBJ1-1, the V gene TRBV7-9; D may be TRBD1 (5 bases). The germline V gene encodes CDR1 SEHNR and CDR2 FQNEAQ (reference sequence). V gave up 6 bases and J gave up 5 bases, with 19 bases separating them. The CDR3 consists of 15 residues. CDR3 in DNA: TGTGCCAGCAGATCAGGGTCGGGCGGTGTTACTGAAGCTTTCTTT. Translating it yields CASRSGSGGVTEAFF.

The chain joins TRBV12-3 or TRBV12-4 to TRBJ1-4; D remains unclear. The CDR3 extends over 15 amino acids. V was pared by 6 bases and J by 0 bases, with 11 bases between. CDR3 region: CASRPPGPTNEKLFF. The CDR3 coding sequence is TGTGCCAGCAGGCCCCCAGGCCCAACTAATGAAAAACTGTTTTTT.

V is TRBV7-9 and J is TRBJ2-7, with TRBD1 matching 8 bases. The germline V gene has CDR1 SEHNR and CDR2 FQNEAQ (reference sequence). The ends lost 4 bases at V and 2 bases at J; junction bases unmatched: 10. CDR3 length equals 16 residues. CDR3: CASSSHRGTGAYEQYF. The CDR3 DNA sequence: TGTGCCAGCAGCTCCCATCGGGGGACAGGAGCCTACGAGCAGTACTTC.

The CDR3 reads CSAIHSGSSYNEQFF. The CDR3 region has the DNA TGCAGTGCCATCCATAGCGGGAGCTCCTACAATGAGCAGTTCTTC. The chain links TRBV20-1 to TRBJ2-1; 9 nucleotides agree with TRBD2. In germline, CDR1 is DFQATT, CDR2 SNEGSKA (reference sequence). CDR3 length equals 15 residues. V shed 6 bases, J shed 0 bases, and the junction held 6 bases outside the gene matches.

This clonotype has more than one count but fewer than ten. The CDR3 reads CASSFPTNIQYF. CDR3 bases: TGTGCCAGCAGTTTCCCAACTAACATTCAGTACTTC. The chain couples TRBV12-3 or TRBV12-4 to TRBJ2-4, with D uncertain. Trimming took off 3 bases at V and 7 bases at J, with 7 bases between the two ends. The CDR3 spans 12 residues.

This sequence joins TRBV7-2 and TRBJ1-6; a weak D match, TRBD1 (6 bases). Germline loops: CDR1 SGHTA, CDR2 FQGNSA. This CDR3 region has 15 residues. V shed 4 bases and J shed 5 bases, with 12 bases lying between them. CDR3 sequence: CASSSLGTHNSPLHF. In DNA, the CDR3 is TGTGCCAGCAGCTCCCTCGGGACACATAATTCACCCCTCCACTTT. Full variable domain (missing parts from reference TRBV7-2 and TRBJ1-6): GAGVSQSPSNKVTEKGKDVELRCDPISGHTALYWYRQSLGQGLEFLIYFQGNSAPDKSGLPSDRFSAERTGGSVSTLTIQRTQQEDSAVYLCASSSLGTHNSPLHFGNGTRLTVT.

The rearrangement links TRBV6-2 or TRBV6-3 to TRBJ2-4; D gene uncertain. V was clipped by 7 bases and J by 1 base, with 11 bases between them. The CDR3 sequence is 14 residues long. The germline CDR1 and CDR2 sequences are MNHEY and SVGEGT. The CDR3 nucleotides read TGTGCCAGCATTTTGTCAGCGGCCAAAAACATTCAGTACTTC. Its translation is CASILSAAKNIQYF.

Here the CDR3 reads CASSFGMDQPQHF. CDR3 DNA: TGTGCCAGCAGCTTCGGGATGGATCAGCCCCAGCATTTT. The rearrangement links TRBV7-2 to TRBJ1-5, with D unresolved. This CDR3 has 13 residues. The V and J ends lost 3 bases and 5 bases respectively, with 8 bases between them. Germline V gives CDR1 SGHTA, CDR2 FQGNSA. The whole variable domain, filled in from reference TRBV7-2 and TRBJ1-5, reads GAGVSQSPSNKVTEKGKDVELRCDPISGHTALYWYRQSLGQGLEFLIYFQGNSAPDKSGLPSDRFSAERTGGSVSTLTIQRTQQEDSAVYLCASSFGMDQPQHFGDGTRLSIL.

The chain carries TRBV12-3 or TRBV12-4 and TRBJ1-2; perhaps TRBD1 as D (6 bases). This CDR3 is built from 18 residues. Trimming left V 2 bases short and J 4 bases short, with 23 bases between. CDR3 region: CASSLKAAGASLSYGYTF. For the CDR3, the DNA is TGTGCCAGCAGTTTAAAGGCGGCGGGGGCCTCCCTATCCTATGGCTACACCTTC.

Comment on this clonotype: One end of the junction varies from germline; a read error may be responsible. The chain employs TRBV7-9 and TRBJ2-3, with D unclear. There are 12 residues in the CDR3. The V gene's germline CDR1 is SEHNR and CDR2 FQNEAQ (reference sequence). In DNA form, the CDR3 reads TGTGCCAGCAGTTTAGTACGGGATACGCAGTATTTT. Protein: CASSLVRDTQYF.

The chain is built from TRBV29-1 and TRBJ2-5, with 9 bases that match TRBD1. The CDR3 has 13 residues. Unmatched junction bases numbered 7, after V lost 6 bases and J lost 5 bases. Germline V gene sequence: CDR1 SQVTM, CDR2 ANQGSEA. The CDR3, as DNA: TGCAGCGTCGGGACAGGGAGTGTCGAGACCCAGTACTTC. Translating gives CSVGTGSVETQYF.

This clonotype was recorded a few times. V usage is TRBV29-1 and J usage is TRBJ2-1; no definite D call. Trimming removed 2 bases from V and 4 bases from J, with 6 bases in between. There are 12 residues in the CDR3. Germline values: CDR1 SQVTM, CDR2 ANQGSEA. The DNA for the CDR3 is TGCAGCGTTGAACTTATGTACAATGAGCAGTTCTTC. This gives the protein CSVELMYNEQFF.

This chain joins TRBV7-6 and TRBJ2-6; D gene uncertain. Germline V CDR1 and CDR2: SGHVS, FNYEAQ. Between the trimmed V and J ends, which lost 5 bases and 0 bases, there was a span of 11 bases. The CDR3 is 16 amino acids. The CDR3 loop is CASSPSFSSGANVLTF. CDR3 bases: TGTGCCAGCAGCCCCAGTTTTAGCTCTGGGGCCAACGTCCTGACTTTC. The full variable domain, completed using reference TRBV7-6 and TRBJ2-6, is GAGVSQSPRYKVTKRGQDVALRCDPISGHVSLYWYRQALGQGPEFLTYFNYEAQQDKSGLPNDRFSAERPEGSISTLTIQRTEQRDSAMYRCASSPSFSSGANVLTFGAGSRLTVL.

The V and J genes are TRBV7-2 and TRBJ2-3; D gene uncertain. Between the trimmed V and J ends, which lost 5 bases and 1 base, there was a span of 13 bases. The CDR3 contains 15 residues. Per germline, CDR1 SGHTA and CDR2 FQGNSA. For the CDR3, the DNA is TGTGCCAGCAGCCCCGATCCGAGCCGCACAGATACGCAGTATTTT. It encodes CASSPDPSRTDTQYF.

J is TRBJ2-3 and V is TRBV5-1; no clear D. This CDR3 spans 15 amino acids. Trimming pared 1 base from V and 2 bases from J, leaving 11 bases between. Per germline, CDR1 SGHRS and CDR2 YFSETQ. The CDR3 sequence is CASSLILRPTDTQYF. CDR3 DNA sequence: TGCGCCAGCAGCTTGATCCTTCGGCCCACAGATACGCAGTATTTT. Variable domain in full (rest from reference TRBV5-1 and TRBJ2-3): KAGVTQTPRYLIKTRGQQVTLSCSPISGHRSVSWYQQTPGQGLQFLFEYFSETQRNKGNFPGRFSGRQFSNSRSEMNVSTLELGDSALYLCASSLILRPTDTQYFGPGTRLTVL.

V usage is TRBV7-8 and J usage is TRBJ2-1, with 7 bases identical to TRBD2. Unmatched junction bases numbered 3, after V lost 5 bases and J lost 8 bases. This CDR3 spans 12 amino acids. CDR1 SGHVS and CDR2 FQNEAQ come from the germline V gene. The CDR3 region has the DNA TGTGCCAGCAGCCCCCGGGGGGATGAGCAGTTCTTC. Translating gives CASSPRGDEQFF.